This TCR beta chain is from a study of shared clonotypes between healthy human individuals. CDR1 is MDHEN, CDR2 SYDVKM, per germline. The CDR3 runs 15 residues. Deletions cut 7 bases from V and 3 bases from J, with 18 bases between. Profiling relied on immunoSEQ multiplex PCR, and the TCRdb table lists in-frame clones only, not all of them. The sample lists 900,000 to 1,200,000 clones; approximately 80% were seen once. This TCR was recovered from a man between 18 and 29 years old in good health. Some clones in this sample may be carry-over from other donors' samples. The chain uses TRBV28 and TRBJ1-2; D is perhaps TRBD1 (5 bases). What was sequenced was memory CD4+ T cells from PBMCs. Subset meaning: CD45RA-negative fraction. The DNA of the CDR3 is TGTGCCAGCATTAGGGGCGGTGTGTTGGACTATGGCTACACCTTC. This codes for CASIRGGVLDYGYTF.